This T cell receptor beta chain was found in a study of early T cells in non-severe SARS-CoV-2 infection. Attachment of unique molecular identifiers was made to individual cDNA molecules. From the 5' RACE reads, TCRdb called clonotypes with MiXCR, one entry per CDR3 protein. The sample records some 64,000 distinct CDR3 sequences, over 8% being singletons. The V gene's germline CDR1 is LGHDT and CDR2 YNNKEL (reference sequence). The CDR3 runs 17 residues. After removal of 0 bases from V and 6 bases from J, the junction contained 9 bases not matched to a gene. This receptor was taken from an adult who was a healthcare worker with PCR-confirmed SARS-CoV-2 infection or an uninfected control (not recorded which). The source material was whole blood, sampled at baseline. The chain links TRBV3-1 to TRBJ2-2, with 8 nucleotides matching TRBD2. The CDR3 bases are TGTGCCAGCAGCCAAGAACCCAGCGGGAGATTGGCCGGGGAGCTGTTTTTT. It encodes CASSQEPSGRLAGELFF.